The 31 T cell receptor beta chains presented below share a single source sample, sequenced in a study of graft-versus-host responses after intestinal transplantation. The data were produced by immunoSEQ multiplex PCR, yet TCRdb's version contains in-frame clones alone and is incomplete. The data hold about 120,000 clones, with 90% observed a single time. Their antigen targets remain unknown. Here the sequenced sample was unstimulated CD4+ T cells sorted from spleen or lymph node cells, taken before intestinal transplant. The receptors derive from a human donor who received an intestinal transplant.

This sequence joins TRBV5-1 and TRBJ2-2; D possibly corresponds to TRBD2 (5 bases). Trimming left V 5 bases short and J 1 base short, with 12 bases between. The CDR3 totals 15 residues. CDR1 is SGHRS, CDR2 YFSETQ, per germline. This chain's CDR3 is CASRLATVNTGELFF. CDR3 DNA sequence: TGCGCCAGCAGATTAGCGACCGTGAACACCGGGGAGCTGTTTTTT.

This clone appeared a few times. This chain uses TRBV5-4 with TRBJ2-7; a possible D gene is TRBD1 (6 bases). The CDR3 runs to 12 residues. The V and J ends lost 4 bases and 4 bases respectively, with 9 bases between them. The germline V gene has CDR1 SGHNT and CDR2 YYREEE (reference sequence). The CDR3 coding sequence is TGTGCCAGCAGCGCCCAGGGGTACGAGCAGTACTTC. This encodes CASSAQGYEQYF.

This chain joins TRBV6-6 and TRBJ2-5; TRBD2 might be the D (5 bases). The CDR3 contains 14 residues. Trimming took 2 bases from V and 2 from J, leaving 9 bases between them. CDR1 and CDR2 from the germline V gene are MNHNY and SVGAGI (reference sequence). CDR3: CASSYGGTQETQYF. CDR3 DNA sequence: TGTGCCAGCAGTTACGGAGGAACTCAAGAGACCCAGTACTTC.

The chain links TRBV18 to TRBJ1-1, with 10 bases that match TRBD1. Germline values: CDR1 KGHSH, CDR2 LQKENI. CDR3 length equals 13 residues. The J segment lost 9 bases and the V segment lost 3 bases, leaving 4 bases of the junction unmatched. The CDR3 sequence: CASSPTGQGKAFF. The CDR3 bases are TGTGCCAGCTCACCGACGGGACAGGGGAAAGCTTTCTTT.

V gene TRBV12-5 combines with J gene TRBJ2-5, with TRBD2 identical over 11 bases. Germline loops: CDR1 LGHNT, CDR2 FRNRAP. Trimming removed 5 bases from V and 2 bases from J; junction bases left unmatched: 7. This CDR3 comprises 16 residues. CDR3 sequence: CASGTYSGGGQETQYF. CDR3 DNA: TGTGCTAGTGGTACCTATAGCGGGGGGGGGCAAGAGACCCAGTACTTC.

The J gene is TRBJ2-3, the V gene TRBV5-1; tentatively, D is TRBD1 (6 bases). The CDR3 extends over 18 amino acids. V dropped 3 bases and J dropped 2 bases, with 22 bases sitting between them. Germline V lookup: CDR1 SGHRS, CDR2 YFSETQ. The CDR3 DNA reads TGCGCCAGCAGCTCATGGGGGCAAGGGTTGTCTTCCACAGATACGCAGTATTTT. Encoded protein: CASSSWGQGLSSTDTQYF.

The chain links TRBV4-1 to TRBJ2-5, with D possibly matching TRBD1 (6 bases). V lost 2 bases, J lost 2 bases, and 9 bases lay in between. The germline gives CDR1 MGHRA, CDR2 YSYEKL. The CDR3 runs to 14 residues. This chain's CDR3 is CASSQIQGQETQYF. CDR3 coding DNA: TGCGCCAGCAGCCAAATACAGGGACAAGAGACCCAGTACTTC.

This sequence joins TRBV30 and TRBJ1-5; D is unresolved. The V end lost 1 base, the J end lost 4 bases, and 8 bases lay between the germline ends. The length of the CDR3 is 13 residues. Germline CDR1 reads GTSNPN; CDR2 reads SVGIG (reference sequence). CDR3 in amino acids: CAWSGERNQPQHF. CDR3 sequence (DNA): TGTGCCTGGAGTGGTGAGAGAAATCAGCCCCAGCATTTT. The variable domain in full, completed from reference TRBV30 and TRBJ1-5, reads SQTIHQWPATLVQPVGSPLSLECTVEGTSNPNLYWYRQAAGRGLQLLFYSVGIGQISSEVPQNLSASRPQDRQFILSSKKLLLSDSGFYLCAWSGERNQPQHFGDGTRLSIL.

The J gene is TRBJ2-4, the V gene TRBV2; D is perhaps TRBD1 (6 bases). The CDR3 extends over 15 amino acids. Trimming took off 7 bases at V and 1 base at J, with 14 bases between the two ends. Germline V gene sequence: CDR1 SNHLY, CDR2 FYNNEI. The CDR3 sequence: CASKNRALAKNIQYF. The CDR3 nucleotides read TGTGCCAGCAAAAACAGGGCGTTGGCCAAAAACATTCAGTACTTC.

This clone was observed a single time. J is TRBJ2-1 and V is TRBV6-5; 8 positions agree with TRBD2. The trim removed 9 bases at V and 5 bases at J, leaving 6 bases unmatched. The V gene's germline CDR1 is MNHEY and CDR2 SVGAGI. This CDR3 region has 13 residues. The CDR3 nucleotides are TGTGCCAGTGGCGGGGGGACAAACAATGAGCAGTTCTTC. Protein product: CASGGGTNNEQFF.

V and J are TRBV9 and TRBJ1-1; the D gene is possibly TRBD1 (5 bases). The CDR3 has 15 amino acids. Germline assignment: CDR1 SGDLS and CDR2 YYNGEE. V shed 0 bases and J shed 5 bases, with 14 bases lying between them. The CDR3 sequence: CASSVGLGEGTEAFF. The CDR3 coding sequence is TGTGCCAGCAGCGTAGGGTTGGGGGAGGGTACTGAAGCTTTCTTT.

The chain recombines TRBV27 with TRBJ2-7; 10 bases are a match to TRBD2. Trimming cost V 2 bases and J 5 bases; bases outside gene matches: 3. The CDR3 spans 14 residues. Germline CDR1 and CDR2: MNHEY and SMNVEV (reference sequence). CDR3 bases: TGTGCCAGCAGTTTACTAGCGGGAGTGCACGAGCAGTACTTC. The encoded protein is CASSLLAGVHEQYF.

Only a few counts were recorded for this clone. V gene TRBV9 combines with J gene TRBJ2-3; a weak D match, TRBD2 (6 bases). The CDR3 is 18 residues long. CDR1 SGDLS and CDR2 YYNGEE come from the germline V gene. Trimming removed 3 bases at V and 2 bases at J, with 22 bases between. The CDR3 spells CASSGEGRWDFYTDTQYF. The CDR3 DNA reads as TGTGCCAGCAGCGGAGAGGGTAGGTGGGACTTCTACACAGATACGCAGTATTTT.

The V gene is TRBV9, the J gene TRBJ1-2; 8 bases are shared with TRBD1. The V gene's germline CDR1 is SGDLS and CDR2 YYNGEE. The CDR3 is made up of 15 amino acids. The junction had 7 bases not matched to a gene; V was cut back by 3 bases and J by 3 bases. The CDR3 DNA is TGTGCCAGCAGCGGACAGGGGTCCGTCTACTATGGCTACACCTTC. Protein: CASSGQGSVYYGYTF.

CDR3 nucleotides: TGTGCCAGCAGCTCAAGCGGGGCTGACTCCTACAATGAGCAGTTCTTC. Its protein is CASSSSGADSYNEQFF. The chain employs TRBV4-2 and TRBJ2-1, with 7 bases aligning to TRBD2. Germline trimming cut 5 bases from V and 0 bases from J; bases unmatched to any gene: 7. The CDR3 is 16 residues long. Germline lookup yields CDR1 LGHNA and CDR2 YNFKEQ.

A few counts support this clone. The rearrangement links TRBV30 to TRBJ1-4, with TRBD1 as a possible D gene (5 bases). The germline CDR1 and CDR2 sequences are GTSNPN and SVGIG (reference sequence). V lost 2 bases and J 6 bases, leaving 19 bases between the germline ends. CDR3 length equals 16 residues. CDR3 protein: CAWSPRDSSFYEKLFF. Written as DNA, the CDR3 is TGTGCCTGGAGTCCCCGTGACAGCTCCTTTTATGAAAAACTGTTTTTT.

The chain recombines TRBV28 with TRBJ2-7; 7 bases match TRBD1. CDR1 is MDHEN and CDR2 is SYDVKM in the germline V gene. The CDR3 spans 16 residues. With 4 bases clipped from V and 3 bases from J, the junction kept 12 bases outside the gene matches. CDR3 sequence (DNA): TGTGCCAGCAGTTCTTTAGACAGGGCCGGTCTCTACGAGCAGTACTTC. Residues: CASSSLDRAGLYEQYF.

The count of this clone is one. V usage is TRBV28 and J usage is TRBJ2-5; TRBD1 agrees at 12 bases. Germline V lookup: CDR1 MDHEN, CDR2 SYDVKM. The ends lost 10 bases at V and 5 bases at J; junction bases unmatched: 5. This CDR3 has 13 amino acids. Here the CDR3 DNA reads TGTGCCACCGGGACAGGGGGCTTGGAGACCCAGTACTTC. Encoded protein: CATGTGGLETQYF.

The chain is built from TRBV7-2 and TRBJ2-7; D perhaps matches TRBD1 (5 bases). CDR1 and CDR2 (germline): SGHTA, FQGNSA. With 5 bases removed from V and 2 bases from J, the gap between germline ends came to 16 bases. CDR3 size: 15 residues. As DNA, the CDR3 is TGTGCCAGCAGCCACCCCCCTAGGGGCGCCTACGAGCAGTACTTC. This sequence encodes CASSHPPRGAYEQYF.

The chain uses TRBV28 and TRBJ1-3; D is undetermined. V lost 8 bases and J 3 bases, leaving 14 bases between the germline ends. The CDR3 consists of 14 residues. Looked up from germline, CDR1 is MDHEN and CDR2 is SYDVKM. CDR3 nucleotide sequence: TGTGCCAGCGGTGGGTCGGGGAATGGAAACACCATATATTTT. Encoded protein: CASGGSGNGNTIYF.

The rearrangement links TRBV6-4 to TRBJ2-1; 11 bases are shared with TRBD2. The CDR3 runs 15 residues. V lost 4 bases and J lost 9; bases outside the gene matches: 8. The V gene's germline CDR1 is MRHNA and CDR2 SNTAGT. The CDR3 loop reads CASSASSGRSGEQFF. The CDR3 DNA reads TGTGCCAGCAGTGCTTCTAGCGGGAGGAGCGGTGAGCAGTTCTTC.

The chain joins TRBV19 to TRBJ2-2; 9 bases line up with TRBD2. The germline CDR1 and CDR2 sequences are LNHDA and SQIVND (reference sequence). This CDR3 is built from 17 residues. J gave up 3 bases and V 7 bases, and 12 bases lay outside the gene matches. The CDR3 is CASTPLVSGSDTGELFF. DNA for the CDR3: TGTGCCAGTACCCCGTTGGTTAGCGGGAGTGACACCGGGGAGCTGTTTTTT.

The chain combines TRBV4-1 with TRBJ2-7; 8 bases agree with TRBD1. V trimming: 3 bases; J trimming: 3 bases; junction bases outside the gene matches: 7. Per germline, CDR1 MGHRA and CDR2 YSYEKL. The CDR3 contains 15 residues. Here the CDR3 reads CASSQGTDRVYEQYF. CDR3 DNA: TGCGCCAGCAGCCAGGGGACGGACAGGGTCTACGAGCAGTACTTC.

This clone was observed a single time. The gene calls are TRBV2 and TRBJ1-2, with 10 bases lining up with TRBD1. The CDR3 runs to 12 residues. Germline V gene sequence: CDR1 SNHLY, CDR2 FYNNEI. Losses at the gene ends were 8 bases for V and 8 bases for J; bases not matched to a gene: 5. The DNA for the CDR3 is TGTGCCAGCTCGGGGACAGGGGACGGCTACACCTTC. It translates to CASSGTGDGYTF.

The count of this clone is one. CDR3 sequence reads: CASSPRQVSGTNEKLFF. In nucleotides, the CDR3 is TGTGCCAGCAGCCCTCGACAGGTATCGGGTACTAATGAAAAACTGTTTTTT. The chain links TRBV5-5 to TRBJ1-4; D possibly corresponds to TRBD1 (6 bases). The CDR3 runs to 17 residues. The V gene's germline CDR1 is SGHKS and CDR2 YYEKEE (reference sequence). Between the trimmed V and J ends, which lost 4 bases and 2 bases, there was a span of 18 bases. The variable domain in full, completed from reference TRBV5-5 and TRBJ1-4, reads DAGVTQSPTHLIKTRGQQVTLRCSPISGHKSVSWYQQVLGQGPQFIFQYYEKEERGRGNFPDRFSARQFPNYSSELNVNALLLGDSALYLCASSPRQVSGTNEKLFFGSGTQLSVL.

The rearrangement joins TRBV10-2 to TRBJ1-5; 7 bases map to TRBD1. Germline values: CDR1 WSHSY, CDR2 SAAADI. This CDR3 spans 14 amino acids. Trimming at V came to 6 bases and at J to 0 bases, leaving 2 bases not matched to a gene. CDR3 sequence (DNA): TGCGCCAGCAGGGGGACAGTTAGCAATCAGCCCCAGCATTTT. Its protein product is CASRGTVSNQPQHF.

The chain uses TRBV5-4 and TRBJ2-7; D not resolved. Germline CDR1 is SGHNT and CDR2 is YYREEE (reference sequence). Trimming shortened V by 1 base and J by 3 bases, and 5 bases separated the two germline ends. The CDR3 is 12 amino acids. CDR3 DNA sequence: TGTGCCAGCAGCTTGACCGGCTACGAGCAGTACTTC. Its translation: CASSLTGYEQYF.

V gene TRBV23-1 combines with J gene TRBJ2-4, with D maybe TRBD2 (6 bases). TRBV23-1 is treated as an ORF (open reading frame) with a function not yet certain. With 1 base removed from V and 0 bases from J, the gap between germline ends came to 13 bases. The CDR3 length is 17 residues. CDR3 sequence: CASSQLGTPKAKNIQYF. CDR3 nucleotide sequence: TGCGCCAGCAGTCAATTAGGGACTCCTAAAGCCAAAAACATTCAGTACTTC.

A single count supports this clone. The chain links TRBV10-3 to TRBJ1-2; 10 bases map to TRBD1. Unmatched junction bases numbered 10, after V lost 6 bases and J lost 0 bases. From germline, CDR1 is ENHRY and CDR2 SYGVKD. The CDR3 has 17 residues. The CDR3 region is CAIRQQGQGKANYGYTF. The CDR3, as DNA: TGTGCCATCAGACAACAGGGACAGGGGAAAGCTAACTATGGCTACACCTTC.

V usage is TRBV6-1 and J usage is TRBJ1-2, with 8 positions matching TRBD1. V shed 5 bases and J 4 bases; nucleotides not matched to a gene: 6. Germline V lookup: CDR1 MNHNS, CDR2 SASEGT. The CDR3 has 14 residues. This CDR3 reads CASSMDRVPYGYTF. CDR3 nucleotide sequence: TGTGCCAGCAGTATGGACAGGGTCCCCTATGGCTACACCTTC.

The DNA of the CDR3 is TGTGCCAGCTCACCACGGCCAGGGTCGATCCCCGGGGAGCTGTTTTTT. Encoded protein: CASSPRPGSIPGELFF. V usage is TRBV18 and J usage is TRBJ2-2, with D perhaps TRBD1 (5 bases). CDR1 is KGHSH and CDR2 is LQKENI in the germline V gene. The CDR3 has 16 residues. V shed 1 base and J shed 6 bases, with 15 bases lying between them.